This entry lists 28 T cell receptor beta chains sequenced from one sample in a study of OX40 agonist ivuxolimab in advanced cancers. Repertoires were generated with immunoSEQ multiplex PCR, while TCRdb's copy carries only in-frame clones and drops some. The table lists about 62,000 clones, around 90% of them singletons. Sequenced material: CD4+ or CD8+ T cells sorted from blood, taken in a trial of the OX40 agonist ivuxolimab. The source is an adult with an advanced solid tumor such as melanoma, head and neck, liver or kidney cancer.

This chain uses TRBV7-8 with TRBJ1-5; D is perhaps TRBD1 (5 bases). The CDR3 length is 14 residues. Looked up from germline, CDR1 is SGHVS and CDR2 is FQNEAQ. The V end was cut by 0 bases, the J end by 5 bases, with 8 bases between. This CDR3 is CASSLAGGDQPQHF. Written as DNA, the CDR3 is TGTGCCAGCAGCTTAGCGGGAGGGGATCAGCCCCAGCATTTT.

This clone was picked up one time. In DNA form, the CDR3 reads TGTGCCAGCAGTCCAGGGCCTCGTTCTGGAAACACCATATATTTT. This sequence encodes CASSPGPRSGNTIYF. V usage is TRBV2 and J usage is TRBJ1-3, with D possibly being TRBD1 (5 bases). The CDR3 length is 15 residues. Per germline, CDR1 SNHLY and CDR2 FYNNEI. V lost 5 bases, J lost 1 base, and 12 bases lay in between.

This rearrangement joins TRBV19 to TRBJ2-2; maybe TRBD2 (7 bases). CDR3 length: 17 residues. CDR1 and CDR2 (germline): LNHDA, SQIVND (reference sequence). Trimming took 3 bases from V and 1 from J, leaving 15 bases between them. The CDR3 here is CASSIPSGGGNTGELFF. CDR3 sequence (DNA): TGTGCCAGTAGTATCCCATCGGGGGGCGGGAACACCGGGGAGCTGTTTTTT. The variable domain in full, with the rest retrieved from reference TRBV19 and TRBJ2-2, is DGGITQSPKYLFRKEGQNVTLSCEQNLNHDAMYWYRQDPGQGLRLIYYSQIVNDFQKGDIAEGYSVSREKKESFPLTVTSAQKNPTAFYLCASSIPSGGGNTGELFFGEGSRLTVL.

The J gene is TRBJ1-2, the V gene TRBV30; D might be TRBD1 (5 bases). This CDR3 contains 12 residues. The germline CDR1 and CDR2 sequences are GTSNPN and SVGIG (reference sequence). V lost 5 bases, J lost 8 bases, and 15 bases lay in between. CDR3 in amino acids: CAWDDSSIGYTF. The CDR3 coding sequence is TGTGCCTGGGACGACAGCAGTATAGGCTACACCTTC.

CDR3 sequence reads: CASRALGTKNEQYF. CDR3 nucleotides: TGCGCCAGCAGAGCCCTCGGGACTAAAAACGAGCAGTACTTC. V gene TRBV10-2 combines with J gene TRBJ2-7; 7 bases map to TRBD2. CDR3 length equals 14 residues. The V gene's germline CDR1 is WSHSY and CDR2 SAAADI. The V and J ends lost 6 bases and 5 bases, in that order; junction bases with no gene match: 10.

The chain combines TRBV6-1 with TRBJ2-5; D ambiguous. With 7 bases removed from V and 4 bases from J, the gap between germline ends came to 7 bases. CDR1 and CDR2 (germline): MNHNS, SASEGT. The CDR3 runs 11 residues. CDR3 loop: CASKNRETQYF. Here the CDR3 DNA reads TGTGCCAGCAAGAATCGAGAGACCCAGTACTTC.

This chain uses TRBV7-9 with TRBJ1-1, with 7 nucleotides matching TRBD1. The V gene's germline CDR1 is SEHNR and CDR2 FQNEAQ (reference sequence). The length of the CDR3 is 15 residues. Unmatched junction bases numbered 3, after V lost 1 base and J lost 1 base. The CDR3 here is CASSLEGGRNTEAFF. The CDR3 DNA reads TGTGCCAGCAGCTTAGAAGGGGGCCGGAACACTGAAGCTTTCTTT.

This sequence joins TRBV6-5 and TRBJ1-2; D not resolved. V was pared by 5 bases and J by 4 bases, with 8 bases between. CDR3 length equals 12 residues. Germline lookup yields CDR1 MNHEY and CDR2 SVGAGI. The CDR3 spells CASSPGAYGYTF. CDR3 DNA: TGTGCCAGCAGTCCGGGAGCCTATGGCTACACCTTC.

There are a few counts of this clone. The CDR3 sequence: CASTSGAGGNEKLFF. CDR3 DNA: TGTGCCAGTACCTCCGGGGCCGGGGGTAATGAAAAACTGTTTTTT. This chain uses TRBV19 with TRBJ1-4, with D possibly matching TRBD1 (5 bases). The CDR3 contains 15 residues. CDR1 is LNHDA, CDR2 SQIVND, per germline (reference sequence). V dropped 7 bases and J dropped 4 bases, with 16 bases sitting between them.

The chain combines TRBV5-6 with TRBJ1-5, with 7 nucleotides matching TRBD1. The CDR3 totals 14 residues. Trimming at V came to 8 bases and at J to 6 bases, leaving 11 bases not matched to a gene. Germline V gives CDR1 SGHDT, CDR2 YYEEEE. CDR3 sequence (DNA): TGTGCCAGTCGACAGGGCGCCTTGGGTCAGCCCCAGCATTTT. The encoded protein is CASRQGALGQPQHF.

The chain is built from TRBV9 and TRBJ2-7; 8 nucleotides agree with TRBD2. The V gene end was trimmed by 0 bases and the J gene end by 6 bases; junction bases not matched to a gene: 8. Per germline, CDR1 SGDLS and CDR2 YYNGEE. The CDR3 loop spans 15 amino acids. CDR3 in amino acids: CASSVGGAGVVEQYF. The CDR3 DNA sequence: TGTGCCAGCAGCGTAGGAGGAGCGGGAGTAGTCGAGCAGTACTTC.

The J gene is TRBJ2-5, the V gene TRBV10-3, with 7 bases aligning to TRBD2. The junction had 2 bases not matched to a gene; V was cut back by 0 bases and J by 4 bases. Germline assignment: CDR1 ENHRY and CDR2 SYGVKD. This CDR3 spans 14 amino acids. The CDR3 loop reads CAISESVAGETQYF. Written as DNA, the CDR3 is TGTGCCATCAGTGAGTCAGTAGCGGGAGAGACCCAGTACTTC.

The V gene is TRBV11-2, the J gene TRBJ2-1; possibly TRBD1 for D (5 bases). Looked up from germline, CDR1 is SGHAT and CDR2 is FQNNGV. The CDR3 runs to 15 residues. Trimming took off 0 bases at V and 2 bases at J, with 8 bases between the two ends. The CDR3 sequence: CASSLDRVPYNEQFF. CDR3 in DNA: TGTGCCAGCAGCTTAGACAGGGTTCCCTACAATGAGCAGTTCTTC.

The CDR3 region has the DNA TGTGCCAGCAGCCTCGGACGGACGTACGAGCAGTACTTC. This encodes CASSLGRTYEQYF. The chain joins TRBV6-5 to TRBJ2-7; D is undetermined. Trimming cost V 6 bases and J 4 bases, with 13 bases left between them. The CDR3 is made up of 13 amino acids. From germline, CDR1 is MNHEY and CDR2 SVGAGI.

J is TRBJ1-5 and V is TRBV19, with D perhaps matching TRBD1 (5 bases). CDR3 length equals 16 residues. V was clipped by 7 bases and J by 2 bases, with 18 bases between them. Germline V gives CDR1 LNHDA, CDR2 SQIVND (reference sequence). The CDR3 DNA reads TGTGCCAGTAATAAACCGGGGGGGGGACGCAATCAGCCCCAGCATTTT. It codes for CASNKPGGGRNQPQHF.

The CDR3 nucleotides read TGTGCCATCAGTGAGCCCGGACTGAAAGAGACCCAGTACTTC. Translated: CAISEPGLKETQYF. V usage is TRBV10-3 and J usage is TRBJ2-5; tentative D call: TRBD2 (5 bases). Looked up from germline, CDR1 is ENHRY and CDR2 is SYGVKD. CDR3 size: 14 residues. Trimming took off 2 bases at V and 3 bases at J, with 10 bases between the two ends.

CDR3 protein: CASSVGGGAFIYGYTF. The CDR3 coding sequence is TGTGCCAGCAGCGTCGGAGGGGGCGCATTTATTTATGGCTACACCTTC. This chain links TRBV28 with TRBJ1-2, with TRBD1 identical over 7 bases. Losses at the gene ends were 6 bases for V and 5 bases for J; bases not matched to a gene: 15. Germline CDR1 MDHEN, CDR2 SYDVKM. The CDR3 is 16 amino acids.

The V and J genes are TRBV5-1 and TRBJ1-1; D is perhaps TRBD1 (5 bases). The length of the CDR3 is 13 residues. V was pared by 4 bases and J by 8 bases, with 15 bases between. Per germline, CDR1 SGHRS and CDR2 YFSETQ. Here the CDR3 reads CASSPQGRLEAFF. The CDR3 DNA follows: TGCGCCAGCAGCCCCCAGGGAAGACTAGAAGCTTTCTTT.

This sequence joins TRBV2 and TRBJ1-6; D is possibly TRBD1 (6 bases). The V and J ends lost 6 bases and 0 bases respectively, with 12 bases between them. Germline lookup yields CDR1 SNHLY and CDR2 FYNNEI. The CDR3 length is 16 residues. The CDR3, as DNA: TGTGCCAGCAGCCGGGACACCTCCTCCTATAATTCACCCCTCCACTTT. As protein: CASSRDTSSYNSPLHF.

V is TRBV7-9 and J is TRBJ1-2, with 8 positions matching TRBD1. The V gene's germline CDR1 is SEHNR and CDR2 FQNEAQ (reference sequence). Germline trimming cut 1 base from V and 6 bases from J; bases unmatched to any gene: 10. CDR3 length: 16 residues. The CDR3 spells CASSLVRGQEKDGYTF. CDR3 DNA sequence: TGTGCCAGCAGCTTAGTTCGGGGACAGGAAAAGGATGGCTACACCTTC.

This clone appeared a few times. The genes are TRBV6-6 and TRBJ2-7, with a possible D match to TRBD2 (5 bases). The CDR3 length is 13 residues. In germline, CDR1 is MNHNY, CDR2 SVGAGI (reference sequence). V was cut by 5 bases and J by 6 bases, with 14 bases left in between. CDR3 amino acids: CASSPSGLGEQYF. CDR3 bases: TGTGCCAGCAGTCCTTCGGGGTTGGGCGAGCAGTACTTC.

The chain links TRBV2 to TRBJ1-1, with D maybe TRBD1 (5 bases). Trimming cost V 6 bases and J 5 bases, with 13 bases left between them. The CDR3 contains 13 residues. Looked up from germline, CDR1 is SNHLY and CDR2 is FYNNEI. The CDR3 sequence: CASRRLGVTEAFF. DNA for the CDR3: TGTGCCAGCAGGAGACTGGGGGTGACTGAAGCTTTCTTT.

The chain recombines TRBV7-2 with TRBJ2-1; 11 bases agree with TRBD2. V was clipped by 6 bases and J by 3 bases; unmatched bases: 7. The germline V gene encodes CDR1 SGHTA and CDR2 FQGNSA. CDR3 size: 16 residues. The CDR3 region has the DNA TGTGCCAGCAGTTTCGCCGGGACTAGCGGCTACAATGAGCAGTTCTTC. This encodes CASSFAGTSGYNEQFF.

The chain uses TRBV2 and TRBJ2-7; D is possibly TRBD1 (6 bases). Between the trimmed V and J ends, which lost 4 bases and 6 bases, there was a span of 16 bases. Germline V gene lookup returns CDR1 SNHLY and CDR2 FYNNEI. This CDR3 is built from 14 residues. In DNA, the CDR3 is TGTGCCAGCAGTGTCTTGGCAGGGGTGGGCGAGCAGTACTTC. As protein: CASSVLAGVGEQYF.

V gene TRBV7-9 combines with J gene TRBJ1-5, with TRBD1 identical over 10 bases. V lost 5 bases to trimming and J lost 4 bases; unmatched junction nucleotides: 5. Germline V CDR1 and CDR2: SEHNR, FQNEAQ (reference sequence). This CDR3 has 15 residues. The CDR3 nucleotides read TGTGCCAGCAGCGCCGGGACAGGGGTGAATCAGCCCCAGCATTTT. This codes for CASSAGTGVNQPQHF.

The gene calls are TRBV18 and TRBJ1-2, with D unresolved. Germline CDR1 KGHSH, CDR2 LQKENI. The CDR3 covers 14 residues. Trimming stripped 2 bases from V and 2 bases from J, with 9 bases between. In DNA form, the CDR3 reads TGTGCCAGCTCACCATCCGGACTGAACTATGGCTACACCTTC. Protein: CASSPSGLNYGYTF.

J is TRBJ2-3 and V is TRBV25-1, with a tentative D call TRBD1 (5 bases). This CDR3 is built from 14 residues. V lost 3 bases and J 1 base, leaving 8 bases between the germline ends. Germline V lookup: CDR1 MGHDK, CDR2 SYGVNS. CDR3 in amino acids: CASSDPTGTDTQYF. The CDR3 DNA follows: TGTGCCAGCAGTGACCCGACAGGCACAGATACGCAGTATTTT. Full variable domain (outside the CDR3, taken from reference TRBV25-1 and TRBJ2-3): EADIYQTPRYLVIGTGKKITLECSQTMGHDKMYWYQQDPGMELHLIHYSYGVNSTEKGDLSSESTVSRIRTEHFPLTLESARPSHTSQYLCASSDPTGTDTQYFGPGTRLTVL.

This clone rates as medium-sized (0.01 to 0.1%). The gene calls are TRBV9 and TRBJ2-7; D might be TRBD1 or TRBD2, each matching 5 bases. Trimming pared 4 bases from V and 2 bases from J, leaving 16 bases between. This CDR3 has 15 amino acids. Germline loops: CDR1 SGDLS, CDR2 YYNGEE. The CDR3 DNA reads as TGTGCCAGCAGCAAAGAGGGGCAGAGCCCCTACGAGCAGTACTTC. Translation gives CASSKEGQSPYEQYF.